The rows below give T cell receptor beta chains drawn from one sample of a study of blood T cell repertoires in COVID-19. The table came from immunoSEQ multiplex PCR; TCRdb's copy has only in-frame clones and leaves some out. The table lists 30,000 to 35,000 clones, 65% to 85% of them singletons. Sequencing input: peripheral blood. The receptors here all came from a man between 65 and 79 years old with COVID-19, enrolled during active disease. The CDR3 runs from the conserved cysteine through the conserved F or W. A D gene is named only where the DNA matches it firmly. A clone size is listed for some rows: how often the clone was seen (once, few, many), or a class if it is expanded.

abundance | j_gene | v_gene | d_gene | CDR3nt | CDR3aa
NA | TRBJ2-7 | TRBV18 | NA | TGTGCCAGCTCACCCCGACAGGAGGCCTCCTACGAGCAGTACTTC | CASSPRQEASYEQYF
NA | TRBJ2-1 | TRBV11-3 | NA | TGTGCCAGCAGCGAACAGGGCTCCTACAATGAGCAGTTCTTC | CASSEQGSYNEQFF
NA | TRBJ1-1 | TRBV30 | NA | TGTGCCTGGGGCGGGGAAGCCACTGAAGCTTTCTTT | CAWGGEATEAFF
NA | TRBJ1-1 | TRBV5-8 | TRBD1 | TGTGCCAGCAGCTTGGCCCCGGGACAGCTTGAAGCTTTCTTT | CASSLAPGQLEAFF
once | TRBJ2-7 | TRBV28 | NA | TGTGCCAGCAGTCCAGGGGGCGGGAGACTGTACGAGCAGTACTTC | CASSPGGGRLYEQYF
NA | TRBJ2-5 | TRBV9 | TRBD2 | TGTGCCAGCAGCGTAGAAGCGGGGGGCGGGGCATGGGTGGAGACCCAGTACTTC | CASSVEAGGGAWVETQYF
NA | TRBJ1-2 | TRBV19 | TRBD1 | TGTGCCAGTAGCAGGGGTCAGGGGGCTTATGGCTACACCTTC | CASSRGQGAYGYTF
NA | TRBJ2-2 | TRBV19 | NA | TGTGCCAGTAGTGATGGACAGTTCGGGGAGCTGTTTTTT | CASSDGQFGELFF
once | TRBJ2-2 | TRBV5-1 | TRBD1 | TGCGCCAGCAGCCCATCGGGACAGGGGCAAACCGGGGAGCTGTTTTTT | CASSPSGQGQTGELFF
medium-sized | TRBJ1-1 | TRBV28 | TRBD1 | TGTGCCAGCAGACCCTACAGGGGAGGGAACACTGAAGCTTTCTTT | CASRPYRGGNTEAFF
NA | TRBJ2-1 | TRBV3-1/TRBV3-2 | NA | TGTGCCAGCAGCCAAGGGAGGGATACTTTTCATGAGCAGTTCTTC | CASSQGRDTFHEQFF
NA | TRBJ1-1 | TRBV3-1/TRBV3-2 | TRBD1 | TGTGCCAGCAGCCAAGGGACAGGGGGAACTGAAGCTTTCTTT | CASSQGTGGTEAFF
once | TRBJ2-7 | TRBV6-4 | TRBD2 | TGTGCCAGCTCGCTGAGTAGCGGGCACGAGCAGTACTTC | CASSLSSGHEQYF
NA | TRBJ2-6 | TRBV7-9 | NA | TGTGCCAGCAGCCGCCTCAGGGGTACTGGGGCCAACGTCCTGACTTTC | CASSRLRGTGANVLTF
once | TRBJ1-3 | TRBV11-2 | NA | TGTGCCAGCAGGGGACTAGGAGGGGTGAGAGGAAACACCATATATTTT | CASRGLGGVRGNTIYF
NA | TRBJ1-1 | TRBV19 | NA | TGTGCCAGTAGGGACAGCACTGAAGCTTTCTTT | CASRDSTEAFF
NA | TRBJ1-2 | TRBV9 | NA | TGTGCCAGCAGTCTTACTAACTATGGCTACACCTTC | CASSLTNYGYTF
NA | TRBJ2-1 | TRBV7-2 | TRBD2 | TGTGCCAGCAGCTTACGGTATCCGGGGGGCTCCTACAATGAGCAGTTCTTC | CASSLRYPGGSYNEQFF
NA | TRBJ2-3 | TRBV11-2 | NA | TGTGCCAGCAGCCCCCGCCCCGGGACGGGAGTTGCGATAGATACGCAGTATTTT | CASSPRPGTGVAIDTQYF
NA | TRBJ2-7 | TRBV28 | NA | TGTGCCAGCAGAGTGAGTTCGAGAGAGCAGTACTTC | CASRVSSREQYF
NA | TRBJ2-2 | TRBV2 | TRBD2 | TGTGCCAGCAGTGCGTTTGAGTGGCGGGAGGCCGGGGAGCTGTTTTTT | CASSAFEWREAGELFF
NA | TRBJ2-4 | TRBV7-2 | NA | TGTGCCAGCAGCCCCAATGAGCGGAAAAACATTCAGTACTTC | CASSPNERKNIQYF
once | TRBJ1-4 | TRBV5-5 | NA | TGTGCCAGCAGCCGGCGCGGGTCTAATGAAAAACTGTTTTTT | CASSRRGSNEKLFF
NA | TRBJ1-1 | TRBV6-5 | TRBD1 | TGTGCCAGCAGTCCTCTGACAGGGTTCGGCACTGAAGCTTTCTTT | CASSPLTGFGTEAFF
NA | TRBJ2-5 | TRBV3-1/TRBV3-2 | TRBD2 | TGTGCCAGTGGGGGAGGGCCAGGACAAGAGACCCAGTACTTC | CASGGGPGQETQYF
few | TRBJ2-1 | TRBV4-3 | NA | TGCGCCAGCAGCCAAGATCTCTCCAGCGGCTCCTACAATGAGCAGTTCTTC | CASSQDLSSGSYNEQFF
NA | TRBJ1-1 | TRBV27 | NA | TGTGCCAGCAGTCGTCCGGGGGGTGGGGAAGCTTTCTTT | CASSRPGGGEAFF
few | TRBJ2-7 | TRBV7-2 | TRBD2 | TGTGCCAGCAGCACCGGGACTAGCGGGGGCAAGTTC | CASSTGTSGGKF
few | TRBJ2-7 | TRBV6-2/TRBV6-3 | NA | TGTGCCAGCAGTTACGATACCAGGGGAGCATCCTACGAGCAGTACTTC | CASSYDTRGASYEQYF
NA | TRBJ1-1 | TRBV6-5 | TRBD1 | TGTGCCAGCAGGAGACAGGGGAACACTGAAGCTTTCTTT | CASRRQGNTEAFF
few | TRBJ1-1 | TRBV6-5 | TRBD1 | TGTGCCAGCAGTCACTGGACAGGGGGACTGGAAGCTTTCTTT | CASSHWTGGLEAFF
NA | TRBJ1-6 | TRBV3-1/TRBV3-2 | TRBD1 | TGTGCCAGCAGCCCTCGGACAGGTCACAATTCACCCCTCCACTTT | CASSPRTGHNSPLHF
once | TRBJ1-4 | TRBV6-5 | NA | TGTGCCAGCAGTTACTCGTTTCTAGGCTCGGGAAAACTGTTTTTT | CASSYSFLGSGKLFF
NA | TRBJ2-7 | TRBV3-1/TRBV3-2 | TRBD2 | TGTGCCAGCAGCCATAGCGGGACGGACTACGAGCAGTACTTC | CASSHSGTDYEQYF
once | TRBJ1-5 | TRBV28 | NA | TGTGCCAGCAGTTTGGGAGGGGCTAGCAATCAGCCCCAGCATTTT | CASSLGGASNQPQHF
NA | TRBJ2-7 | TRBV15 | TRBD1 | TGTGCCACCAGCGGGGACAGGGGTTCCTACGAGCAGTACTTC | CATSGDRGSYEQYF